These 30 T cell receptor beta chains were sequenced from one sample in a study of early T cells in non-severe SARS-CoV-2 infection. TCRdb re-analysed the 5' RACE reads in MiXCR, keeping a single row per CDR3 protein. The sample has fewer than 120,000 distinct CDR3 sequences, about 12% seen once. Sequenced here: whole blood, sampled at baseline. The receptor source for this set is an adult who was a healthcare worker with PCR-confirmed SARS-CoV-2 infection or an uninfected control (not recorded which).

The chain employs TRBV6-2 or TRBV6-3 and TRBJ1-4, with 8 bases identical to TRBD1. This CDR3 comprises 16 residues. J lost 0 bases, V lost 4 bases, and 4 bases had no gene match. CDR1 MNHEY and CDR2 SVGEGT come from the germline V gene. The CDR3, as DNA: TGTGCCAGCAGTTCCGGGACAGGAGCAACTAATGAAAAACTGTTTTTT. Translating gives CASSSGTGATNEKLFF.

This clonotype occurred many times. The chain has TRBV19 and TRBJ1-2; D possibly corresponds to TRBD1 (5 bases). This CDR3 has 13 amino acids. Germline loops: CDR1 LNHDA, CDR2 SQIVND (reference sequence). Deletions cut 4 bases from V and 8 bases from J, with 14 bases between. CDR3 sequence (DNA): TGTGCCAGTAGTAACCGCCGACGGGACGGCTACACCTTC. Its translation: CASSNRRRDGYTF.

This clonotype was detected ten times or more. The chain carries TRBV20-1 and TRBJ1-2; TRBD1 is a possible D gene (6 bases). The V gene's germline CDR1 is DFQATT and CDR2 SNEGSKA (reference sequence). Trimming took off 4 bases at V and 1 base at J, with 16 bases between the two ends. This CDR3 is 15 amino acids long. The CDR3 sequence is CSAIGGTLGNYGYTF. The CDR3 coding sequence is TGCAGTGCTATAGGGGGGACCCTGGGTAACTATGGCTACACCTTC.

This clonotype appeared a few times. V gene TRBV6-2 or TRBV6-3 combines with J gene TRBJ2-3; a weak D match, TRBD1 (6 bases). Germline V lookup: CDR1 MNHEY, CDR2 SVGEGT. V was trimmed by 6 bases and J by 6 bases, leaving 19 bases between them. The CDR3 totals 15 residues. In nucleotides, the CDR3 is TGTGCCAGCAGCTACAGGGAGACGTCATTGGATACGCAGTATTTT. Translated, it gives CASSYRETSLDTQYF.

This clonotype was counted between two and nine times. This chain uses TRBV20-1 with TRBJ2-3; D ambiguous. CDR1 DFQATT and CDR2 SNEGSKA come from the germline V gene (reference sequence). Trimming cost V 2 bases and J 1 base, with 13 bases left between them. This CDR3 has 15 amino acids. The CDR3: CSARRALTRTDTQYF. DNA for the CDR3: TGCAGTGCTAGAAGGGCCCTGACCCGCACAGATACGCAGTATTTT.

This chain joins TRBV5-1 and TRBJ2-5; D unresolved. The CDR3 consists of 14 residues. The germline V and J ends were trimmed by 0 bases and 2 bases, with 8 bases remaining between them. The germline gives CDR1 SGHRS, CDR2 YFSETQ. The CDR3 here is CASSLAQRQETQYF. The CDR3 coding sequence is TGCGCCAGCAGCTTGGCCCAGAGACAAGAGACCCAGTACTTC.

The CDR3 DNA follows: TGTGCCAGCAGTTTAGCGAGCGGGAGGGGCTACAATGAGCAGTTCTTC. Protein sequence: CASSLASGRGYNEQFF. The V and J genes are TRBV12-3 or TRBV12-4 and TRBJ2-1, with 10 nucleotides matching TRBD2. The V and J ends lost 0 bases and 3 bases, in that order; junction bases with no gene match: 2. The CDR3 contains 16 residues.

The chain uses TRBV6-5 and TRBJ2-1; TRBD1 matches at 8 bases. This CDR3 has 15 amino acids. J lost 2 bases, V lost 2 bases, and 2 bases had no gene match. Germline lookup yields CDR1 MNHEY and CDR2 SVGAGI. Here the CDR3 DNA reads TGTGCCAGCAGTTACGTGGGACAGGCCTACAATGAGCAGTTCTTC. Translating gives CASSYVGQAYNEQFF.

J is TRBJ2-6 and V is TRBV19, with D possibly called TRBD1 or TRBD2 (5 bases each). V was cut by 6 bases and J by 0 bases, with 18 bases left in between. The germline CDR1 and CDR2 sequences are LNHDA and SQIVND (reference sequence). This CDR3 contains 18 residues. CDR3 sequence reads: CASRNRNLRGSGANVLTF. CDR3 bases: TGTGCCAGTAGAAACAGGAACCTCCGGGGCTCTGGGGCCAACGTCCTGACTTTC.

V usage is TRBV20-1 and J usage is TRBJ1-6; D remains ambiguous. This CDR3 has 15 residues. Per the germline V gene, CDR1 is DFQATT and CDR2 is SNEGSKA (reference sequence). Trimming took 6 bases from V and 0 from J, leaving 12 bases between them. The CDR3 DNA sequence: TGCAGTGCCCAGAGGCAGAGCTCCTATAATTCACCCCTCCACTTT. Translating gives CSAQRQSSYNSPLHF.

The chain links TRBV18 to TRBJ1-1; the D is unclear. Trimming removed 5 bases at V and 0 bases at J, with 16 bases between. Germline values: CDR1 KGHSH, CDR2 LQKENI. CDR3 length: 16 residues. DNA of the CDR3: TGTGCCAGCTCATTAAACCCACCACGGATGAACACTGAAGCTTTCTTT. Protein product: CASSLNPPRMNTEAFF.

The V call is TRBV28, the J call TRBJ1-5; perhaps TRBD1 as D (6 bases). The CDR3 has 13 residues. The germline V gene encodes CDR1 MDHEN and CDR2 SYDVKM. V lost 9 bases, J lost 4 bases, and 13 bases lay in between. The DNA of the CDR3 is TGTGCCAGTCTCCCTGACAGGAATCAGCCCCAGCATTTT. Its translation is CASLPDRNQPQHF.

This clonotype has a count of ten or more. The chain carries TRBV4-1 and TRBJ2-1, with D maybe TRBD1 (5 bases). The V gene's germline CDR1 is MGHRA and CDR2 YSYEKL. The ends were cut back, 4 bases at V and 7 bases at J, with 11 bases in the middle. The CDR3 sequence is 13 residues long. The CDR3 sequence: CASSLQGENEQFF. The CDR3 DNA sequence: TGCGCCAGCAGCCTCCAAGGGGAAAATGAGCAGTTCTTC.

This clonotype was detected a few times. The chain is built from TRBV7-9 and TRBJ1-5; D unresolved. The CDR3 spans 13 residues. Germline lookup yields CDR1 SEHNR and CDR2 FQNEAQ (reference sequence). V lost 5 bases and J 3 bases, leaving 8 bases between the germline ends. CDR3 region: CASSPDVNQPQHF. CDR3 DNA sequence: TGTGCCAGCAGCCCAGACGTCAATCAGCCCCAGCATTTT. The full variable domain, completed using reference TRBV7-9 and TRBJ1-5, is DTGVSQNPRHKITKRGQNVTFRCDPISEHNRLYWYRQTLGQGPEFLTYFQNEAQLEKSRLLSDRFSAERPKGSFSTLEIQRTEQGDSAMYLCASSPDVNQPQHFGDGTRLSIL.

DNA for the CDR3: TGTGCCAGCTCACCCGCGGGTCGGGAAGATAATTCACCCCTCCACTTT. It translates to CASSPAGREDNSPLHF. The chain links TRBV18 to TRBJ1-6; D remains ambiguous. This CDR3 contains 16 residues. V lost 3 bases, J lost 5 bases, and 14 bases lay in between. Germline V CDR1 and CDR2: KGHSH, LQKENI.

The rearrangement joins TRBV28 to TRBJ2-1; 7 bases line up with TRBD1. Losses at the gene ends were 7 bases for V and 7 bases for J; bases not matched to a gene: 10. The CDR3 sequence is 14 residues long. CDR1 MDHEN and CDR2 SYDVKM come from the germline V gene. CDR3 nucleotide sequence: TGTGCCAGCACCCTAAGACAGGGCAGGAATGAGCAGTTCTTC. This gives the protein CASTLRQGRNEQFF.

This clonotype was observed many times. V gene TRBV7-6 combines with J gene TRBJ2-2; D is perhaps TRBD2 (5 bases). The CDR3 consists of 17 residues. V was clipped by 1 base and J by 1 base, with 13 bases between them. The germline V gene has CDR1 SGHVS and CDR2 FNYEAQ. The CDR3 protein is CASSLVAPGLNTGELFF. The DNA for the CDR3 is TGTGCCAGCAGCTTAGTTGCGCCAGGACTGAACACCGGGGAGCTGTTTTTT.

This clonotype occurred a few times. The chain combines TRBV4-1 with TRBJ2-7; D unresolved. Trimming pared 1 base from V and 3 bases from J, leaving 10 bases between. CDR1 and CDR2 from the germline V gene are MGHRA and YSYEKL. This CDR3 spans 14 amino acids. The CDR3 DNA reads as TGCGCCAGCAGCCAAGTCAGCGCTCGCTACGAGCAGTACTTC. As protein: CASSQVSARYEQYF.

This clonotype was counted a few times. V and J are TRBV2 and TRBJ1-6; 9 positions agree with TRBD1. The germline V gene encodes CDR1 SNHLY and CDR2 FYNNEI. V dropped 6 bases and J dropped 8; count of bases not matched to a gene: 11. CDR3 length equals 16 residues. CDR3 loop: CASSLRPTGGYSPLHF. The CDR3 DNA sequence: TGTGCCAGCAGCCTACGCCCGACAGGGGGTTATTCACCCCTCCACTTT.

This clonotype was seen many times. CDR3: CASGTGGNQPQHF. The CDR3 DNA follows: TGTGCCAGCGGGACAGGGGGCAATCAGCCCCAGCATTTT. V usage is TRBV18 and J usage is TRBJ1-5; 10 nucleotides match TRBD1. The CDR3 sequence is 13 residues long. V dropped 8 bases and J dropped 2; count of bases not matched to a gene: 0. Germline values: CDR1 KGHSH, CDR2 LQKENI.

This clonotype has just a few counts. This sequence joins TRBV20-1 and TRBJ2-1; D possibly matches TRBD1 or TRBD2 (5 bases each). The V gene's germline CDR1 is DFQATT and CDR2 SNEGSKA (reference sequence). V was shortened by 6 bases and J by 3 bases, with 15 bases between the two germline ends. This CDR3 comprises 14 residues. CDR3 nucleotide sequence: TGCAGTGCGACGACTGAGGGGTTCTACAATGAGCAGTTCTTC. This translates into CSATTEGFYNEQFF.

This clonotype was picked up a small number of times. The V gene is TRBV19, the J gene TRBJ1-5; D gene ambiguous. Germline V gene sequence: CDR1 LNHDA, CDR2 SQIVND (reference sequence). The CDR3 is 15 amino acids. The V gene lost 3 bases and the J gene lost 7 bases, with 16 bases spanning the gap. CDR3 sequence: CASSIIIRDGQPQHF. In nucleotides, the CDR3 is TGTGCCAGTAGTATCATAATCCGGGATGGCCAGCCCCAGCATTTT.

This chain joins TRBV20-1 and TRBJ1-2; D gene ambiguous. This CDR3 is 15 amino acids long. The germline V gene encodes CDR1 DFQATT and CDR2 SNEGSKA (reference sequence). Trimming took 1 base from V and 4 from J, leaving 16 bases between them. DNA of the CDR3: TGCAGTGCTAGAGGGGTACCGCGGGGAGGCTATGGCTACACCTTC. This translates into CSARGVPRGGYGYTF.

There are many counts of this clonotype. CDR3 sequence reads: CASSQDSYEQYF. The CDR3 bases are TGCGCCAGCAGCCAAGACAGCTACGAGCAGTACTTC. The chain recombines TRBV4-1 with TRBJ2-7; D remains ambiguous. Trimming removed 0 bases from V and 3 bases from J, with 3 bases in between. The CDR3 spans 12 residues. The germline CDR1 and CDR2 sequences are MGHRA and YSYEKL.

This clonotype was observed a handful of times. The chain has TRBV20-1 and TRBJ2-1; no clear D. V was cut by 2 bases and J by 5 bases, with 10 bases left in between. CDR1 and CDR2 (germline): DFQATT, SNEGSKA (reference sequence). The CDR3 totals 13 residues. In DNA form, the CDR3 reads TGCAGTGCTAGACAGAGTGTCAACAATGAGCAGTTCTTC. This sequence encodes CSARQSVNNEQFF.

Ten or more counts support this clonotype. This chain joins TRBV12-3 or TRBV12-4 and TRBJ2-5; D ambiguous. This CDR3 has 13 amino acids. V gave up 1 base and J gave up 1 base, with 4 bases separating them. Here the CDR3 reads CASSLGAQETQYF. Here the CDR3 DNA reads TGTGCCAGCAGTTTAGGAGCCCAAGAGACCCAGTACTTC.

The V call is TRBV2, the J call TRBJ1-1; D is possibly TRBD1 (6 bases). CDR3 length: 15 amino acids. Germline lookup yields CDR1 SNHLY and CDR2 FYNNEI. Trimming left V 0 bases short and J 5 bases short, with 13 bases between. The CDR3 coding sequence is TGTGCCAGCAGTGAAGCAGGGGGTGTTTGGACTGAAGCTTTCTTT. Translating gives CASSEAGGVWTEAFF.

This clonotype was recorded at least ten times. The chain combines TRBV18 with TRBJ2-1; D perhaps matches TRBD1 (5 bases). Trimming left V 3 bases short and J 5 bases short, with 11 bases between. There are 14 residues in the CDR3. Germline V CDR1 and CDR2: KGHSH, LQKENI. DNA for the CDR3: TGTGCCAGCTCACCGCTGACAGACGACAATGAGCAGTTCTTC. Amino acid sequence: CASSPLTDDNEQFF.

This clonotype was detected many times. This chain links TRBV5-6 with TRBJ2-7; possible D gene TRBD1, 6 bases. The V end lost 6 bases, the J end lost 4 bases, and 20 bases lay between the germline ends. CDR3 size: 15 residues. Germline assignment: CDR1 SGHDT and CDR2 YYEEEE. CDR3 region: CASTPRMDSDYEQYF. CDR3 bases: TGTGCCAGCACTCCGAGGATGGACAGTGATTACGAGCAGTACTTC. Drawing the rest from reference TRBV5-6 and TRBJ2-7, the complete variable domain is DAGVTQSPTHLIKTRGQQVTLRCSPKSGHDTVSWYQQALGQGPQFIFQYYEEEERQRGNFPDRFSGHQFPNYSSELNVNALLLGDSALYLCASTPRMDSDYEQYFGPGTRLTVT.

In its sample, this clonotype was seen a few times. The rearrangement joins TRBV13 to TRBJ2-7; TRBD1 is a possible D gene (5 bases). The germline V gene encodes CDR1 PRHDT and CDR2 FYEKMQ (reference sequence). Trimming took 5 bases from V and 4 from J, leaving 18 bases between them. This CDR3 has 15 residues. The CDR3 region is CASSEVPPGSYEQYF. The CDR3 bases are TGTGCCAGCAGCGAAGTCCCCCCAGGGTCGTACGAGCAGTACTTC.